This T cell receptor (beta chain) came from a study of T-cell reconstitution after alpha-beta-depleted transplantation in children. This clonotype was counted many times. CDR1 and CDR2 from the germline V gene are DFQATT and SNEGSKA (reference sequence). The CDR3 consists of 13 residues. V was clipped by 4 bases and J by 5 bases, with 12 bases between them. TCRbeta library preparation incorporated unique molecular identifiers. TCRdb re-called the PCR reads with MiXCR, one entry per CDR3 protein. The sample includes roughly 120,000 distinct CDR3 sequences, under 25% of them seen just once. The clonotype comes from a male patient aged 2 to 9 who had a stem cell transplant for chronic granulomatous disease, so the T cells may come from the graft donor. The chain uses TRBV20-1 and TRBJ1-5; D perhaps matches TRBD1 (6 bases). The sequencing here drew on PBMCs, mostly from graft donor cells, taken 180 days after TCRalphabeta/CD19-depleted stem cell transplant. CDR3 sequence: CSANLQGDQPQHF. The CDR3 DNA sequence: TGCAGTGCTAATCTACAGGGTGATCAGCCCCAGCATTTT.